The rows below give T cell receptor beta chains drawn from one sample of a study of PD-1 blockade in classical Hodgkin lymphoma. Assay used: immunoSEQ multiplex PCR; TCRdb lists only in-frame clones, some missing. There are around 91,000 clones in the sample; approximately 80% occur only once, and approximately 15% lies in the top ten. The starting material was peripheral blood mononuclear cells (PBMCs), obtained before the second cycle of nivolumab. These receptors were obtained from a human donor with classical Hodgkin lymphoma. Each CDR3 is given with its conserved first and last residue. The D gene is left open where the match is weak. Only some rows state a clone size, as once, few, many or a class for expanded clones.

V gene	clone size	D gene	J gene	CDR3 DNA	CDR3 protein
TRBV10-3	-	-	TRBJ2-5	TGTGCCATCACTGGGAGGAAGGGGGAGACCCAGTACTTC	CAITGRKGETQYF
TRBV19	-	-	TRBJ1-3	TGTGCCAGTAGTCTTAATACTGGAAACACCATATATTTT	CASSLNTGNTIYF
TRBV7-2	-	TRBD1	TRBJ1-4	TGTGCCAGCACCCCGGACAGGGGGAATGAAAAACTGTTTTTT	CASTPDRGNEKLFF
TRBV7-2	-	TRBD2	TRBJ2-3	TGTGCCAGCAGCTTCGCCGGGACTAGCGGGAGGGGTCGGCGAGATACGCAGTATTTT	CASSFAGTSGRGRRDTQYF
TRBV30	-	-	TRBJ1-1	TGTGCCTGGAGTGTAGTCCCGCCGGGAGCTTTCTTT	CAWSVVPPGAFF
TRBV2	-	-	TRBJ2-7	TGTGCCAGCAGTGAAGGCCGAGAGTACGAGCAGTACTTC	CASSEGREYEQYF
TRBV5-1	once	-	TRBJ2-1	TGCGCCAGCAGCTTAGCCCAGGGGGGCGGTGAGCAGTTCTTC	CASSLAQGGGEQFF
TRBV6-5	few	-	TRBJ2-7	TGTGCCAGCAGTCGGTCCAGAGAGAACTACGAGCAGTACTTC	CASSRSRENYEQYF
TRBV7-2	-	TRBD2	TRBJ2-7	TGTGCCAGCAGCTTACCCAGCGGGAGCTCCTACGAGCAGTACTTC	CASSLPSGSSYEQYF
TRBV7-9	once	-	TRBJ1-1	TGTGCCAGCAGTCCCACGGACCTAGTACACACTGAAGCTTTCTTT	CASSPTDLVHTEAFF
TRBV28	few	-	TRBJ2-7	TGTGCCAGCAGGATAGACTCTTCCTACGAGCAGTACTTC	CASRIDSSYEQYF
TRBV5-8	-	TRBD1	TRBJ2-5	TGTGCCAGCAGCTTGGGACAGGGAGTTCGAGAGACCCAGTACTTC	CASSLGQGVRETQYF
TRBV30	-	-	TRBJ1-5	TGTGCCTGGAGTGTAAGTTTCGGAAAGCCCCAGCATTTT	CAWSVSFGKPQHF
TRBV27	-	TRBD1	TRBJ2-7	TGTGCCAGCAGATCGACAGGGCCCTACGAGCAGTACTTC	CASRSTGPYEQYF
TRBV6-5	-	TRBD2	TRBJ2-7	TGTGCCAGCAGTTTACTACTTAGCGGGGGGAACTACGAGCAGTACTTC	CASSLLLSGGNYEQYF
TRBV6-6	-	TRBD1	TRBJ2-5	TGTGCCAGCAGCCAAGGGGGCCAGACCCAGTACTTC	CASSQGGQTQYF
TRBV30	-	-	TRBJ1-5	TGTGCCTGGAGTGCAGGGTTCGGCGGCAATCAGCCCCAGCATTTT	CAWSAGFGGNQPQHF
TRBV4-1	-	-	TRBJ2-3	TGCGCCAGCAGCCAGGAACAGTACACAGATACGCAGTATTTT	CASSQEQYTDTQYF
TRBV5-1	-	TRBD2	TRBJ2-1	TGCGCCAGCAGCCCGACCAGGAGCGGGAGTGCCTACAATGAGCAGTTCTTC	CASSPTRSGSAYNEQFF
TRBV13	once	TRBD2	TRBJ2-7	TGTGCCAGCAGCCCCGGACTAGCGGGAGTAGAGGAGCAGTACTTC	CASSPGLAGVEEQYF
TRBV6-4	-	-	TRBJ2-7	TGTGCCAGCAGTGTTGAAGGGGGCTCCTACGAGCAGTACTTC	CASSVEGGSYEQYF
TRBV4-1	once	-	TRBJ1-5	TGCGCCAGCAGCCAAGATCCCCGGGGCCAGCCCCAGCATTTT	CASSQDPRGQPQHF
TRBV2	-	-	TRBJ2-3	TGTGCCAGCAGACCCCCGGGACTGCCCACAGATACGCAGTATTTT	CASRPPGLPTDTQYF
TRBV7-2	-	-	TRBJ2-5	TGTGCCAGCAGCTCCCCGGGTCGGGGACAAGAGACCCAGTACTTC	CASSSPGRGQETQYF
TRBV28	-	TRBD1	TRBJ2-4	TGTGCCAGCAGTTCCAGGACAGGGGCGGCCAAAAACATTCAGTACTTC	CASSSRTGAAKNIQYF
TRBV6-1	-	-	TRBJ2-3	TGTGCCAGCAGTGAAGCGGGGGGTAGTTTAGGTACGCAGTATTTT	CASSEAGGSLGTQYF